This T cell receptor (beta chain) was sequenced for a study of blood T cell repertoires in COVID-19. Study summary: Samples of COVID-19 (acute and convalescent) were obtained from the United States, Italy and Spain.

In its sample, this clone ranks as medium-sized (0.01 to 0.1%). With 1 base clipped from V and 4 bases from J, the junction kept 2 bases outside the gene matches. Per the germline V gene, CDR1 is SNHLY and CDR2 is FYNNEI. This CDR3 has 15 amino acids. Repertoires were generated with immunoSEQ multiplex PCR, while TCRdb's copy carries only in-frame clones and drops some. This table holds 120,000 or so clones, around 79% found once. This rearrangement joins TRBV2 to TRBJ2-1, with 9 bases lining up with TRBD2. Sequencing was performed on peripheral blood. The sequence came from a woman older than 75 with active or convalescent COVID-19. The CDR3 protein is CASSEGLAGYNEQFF. In DNA, the CDR3 is TGTGCCAGCAGTGAAGGGCTAGCGGGATACAATGAGCAGTTCTTC.